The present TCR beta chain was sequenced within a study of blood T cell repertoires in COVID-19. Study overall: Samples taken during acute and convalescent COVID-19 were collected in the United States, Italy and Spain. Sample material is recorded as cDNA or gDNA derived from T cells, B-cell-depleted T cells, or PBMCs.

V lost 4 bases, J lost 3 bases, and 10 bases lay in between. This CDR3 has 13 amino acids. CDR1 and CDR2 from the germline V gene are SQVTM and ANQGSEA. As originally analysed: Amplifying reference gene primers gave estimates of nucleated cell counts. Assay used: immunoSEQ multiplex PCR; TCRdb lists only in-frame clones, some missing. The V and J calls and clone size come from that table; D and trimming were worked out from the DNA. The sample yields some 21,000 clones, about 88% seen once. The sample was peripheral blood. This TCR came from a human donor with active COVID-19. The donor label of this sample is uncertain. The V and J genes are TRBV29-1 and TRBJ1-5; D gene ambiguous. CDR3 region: CSVVYGVNQPQHF. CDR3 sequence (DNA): TGCAGCGTTGTCTACGGGGTCAATCAGCCCCAGCATTTT. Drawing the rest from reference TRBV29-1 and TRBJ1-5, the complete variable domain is SAVISQKPSRDICQRGTSLTIQCQVDSQVTMMFWYRQQPGQSLTLIATANQGSEATYESGFVIDKFPISRPNLTFSTLTVSNMSPEDSSIYLCSVVYGVNQPQHFGDGTRLSIL.